This TCR beta chain was profiled in a study of low-dose radiotherapy and immunotherapy resistance in tumors. Across the study: Doses of 0.5 Gy per fraction every 2 weeks, totaling 6.5 Gy, went to Cohort 1.

First-strand cDNA relied on TRAV- and TRBV-specific primers spanning alpha and beta chains. TCRs were amplified for roughly 20 PCR cycles with a constant-region primer and V-primer adapter. Via MiXCR, TCRdb re-called the reads, giving one row per CDR3 protein. The repertoire holds under 90,000 distinct CDR3 sequences, with roughly 17% as singletons. This clonotype was found many times. Germline CDR1 SGHAT, CDR2 FQNNGV. This CDR3 has 17 amino acids. Trimming pared 5 bases from V and 2 bases from J, leaving 19 bases between. Noted time point: after trial treatment. Sample treatment: LDRT plus nivolumab, ipilimumab, low-dose cyclophosphamide and aspirin (RACIN trial).

Sequences were derived from PBMCs, sampled after low-dose radiotherapy plus immunotherapy. This clonotype was sampled from a male donor with prostate cancer. This chain uses TRBV11-2 with TRBJ2-1; D possibly matches TRBD1 or TRBD2 (5 bases each). In DNA, the CDR3 is TGTGCCAGCAGCCCAAACCTCCTGGGGGACCCCTACAATGAGCAGTTCTTC. This codes for CASSPNLLGDPYNEQFF.